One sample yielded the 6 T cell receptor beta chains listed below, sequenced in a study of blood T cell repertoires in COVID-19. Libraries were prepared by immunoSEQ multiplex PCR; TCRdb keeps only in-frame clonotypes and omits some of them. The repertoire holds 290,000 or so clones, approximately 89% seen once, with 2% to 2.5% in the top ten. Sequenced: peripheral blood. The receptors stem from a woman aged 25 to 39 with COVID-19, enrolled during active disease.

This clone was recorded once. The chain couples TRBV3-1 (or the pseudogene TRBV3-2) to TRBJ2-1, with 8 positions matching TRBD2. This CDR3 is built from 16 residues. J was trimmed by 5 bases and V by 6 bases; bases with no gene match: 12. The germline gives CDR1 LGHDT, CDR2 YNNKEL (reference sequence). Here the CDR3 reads CASSRSGTRVNNEQFF. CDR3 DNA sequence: TGTGCCAGCAGTCGATCCGGGACTAGGGTCAACAATGAGCAGTTCTTC.

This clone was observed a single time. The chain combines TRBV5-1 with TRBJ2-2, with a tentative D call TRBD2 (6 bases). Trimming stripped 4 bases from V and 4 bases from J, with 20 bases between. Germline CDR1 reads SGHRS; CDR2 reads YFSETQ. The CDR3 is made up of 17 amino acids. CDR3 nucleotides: TGCGCCAGCAGCCGTGGTGTCACGCGGACTACCACCGGGGAGCTGTTTTTT. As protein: CASSRGVTRTTTGELFF.

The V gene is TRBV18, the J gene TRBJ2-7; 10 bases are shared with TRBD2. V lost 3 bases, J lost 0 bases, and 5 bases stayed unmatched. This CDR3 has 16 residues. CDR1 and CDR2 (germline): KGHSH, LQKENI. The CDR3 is CASSPTGTSVSYEQYF. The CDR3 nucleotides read TGTGCCAGCTCACCGACCGGGACTAGCGTCTCCTACGAGCAGTACTTC.

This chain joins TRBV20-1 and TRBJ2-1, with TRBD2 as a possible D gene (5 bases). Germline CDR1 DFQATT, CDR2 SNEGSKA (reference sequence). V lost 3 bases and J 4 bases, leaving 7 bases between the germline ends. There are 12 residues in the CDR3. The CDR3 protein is CSASTSYNEQFF. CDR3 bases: TGCAGTGCTAGTACTAGTTACAATGAGCAGTTCTTC.

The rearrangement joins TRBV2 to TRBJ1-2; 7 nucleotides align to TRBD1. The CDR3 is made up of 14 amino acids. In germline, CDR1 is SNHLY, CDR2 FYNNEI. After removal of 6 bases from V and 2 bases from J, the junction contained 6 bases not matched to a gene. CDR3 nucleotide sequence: TGTGCCAGCAGCTCACCGGGACAGAACTATGGCTACACCTTC. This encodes CASSSPGQNYGYTF.

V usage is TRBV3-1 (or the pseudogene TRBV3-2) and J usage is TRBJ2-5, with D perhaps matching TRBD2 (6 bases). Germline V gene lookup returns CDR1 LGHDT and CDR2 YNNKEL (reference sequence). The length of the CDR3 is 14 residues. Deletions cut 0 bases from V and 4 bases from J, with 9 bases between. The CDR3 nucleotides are TGTGCCAGCAGCCAAGATTTGGGGGGAGAGACCCAGTACTTC. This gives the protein CASSQDLGGETQYF.